This record covers a single TCR beta chain. The data belong to a study of CD8 T cells in Susac syndrome. CD8+ and CD4+ T cells circulating in blood were sequenced for TCR beta. Random-hexamer reverse transcription was applied to roughly 0.5 to 1 ug RNA. The authors amplified TCR beta CDR3 across 54 Vbeta and 13 Jbeta using immunoSEQ multiplex PCR. Via MiXCR, TCRdb re-called the immunoSEQ multiplex PCR reads, giving one row per CDR3 protein. The sample lists 110,000 or so distinct CDR3 sequences, around 94% seen once, with 0.095% to 0.1% in the top ten. The CDR3 sequence is 18 residues long. Germline CDR1 reads SGHRS; CDR2 reads YFSETQ. V dropped 5 bases and J dropped 0; count of bases not matched to a gene: 9.

The specimen was CD4+ T cells from PBMCs. This receptor was obtained from a human donor in good health. The J gene is TRBJ2-1, the V gene TRBV5-1, with 12 bases aligning to TRBD1. CDR3 in amino acids: CASRGQGARLGSYNEQFF. In nucleotides, the CDR3 is TGCGCCAGCAGGGGACAGGGGGCTAGACTTGGCTCCTACAATGAGCAGTTCTTC.